A selection of T cell receptor beta chains follows, all from one sample in a study of CD8 T cell repertoires and HIV-1 epitope variants. Data came from immunoSEQ multiplex PCR; TCRdb stores just in-frame clones and leaves some out. The sample contains under 7,500 clones, roughly 70% of which appear only once. The antigens these receptors bind are not known. The sample consisted of cultured CD8+ T cells derived from PBMCs. The receptors stem from a male donor with HIV. CDR3s include the opening cysteine and the closing phenylalanine or tryptophan. The D gene is left open where the match is weak. Only some rows state a clone size, as once, few, many or a class for expanded clones.

>-|TRBJ2-7|TRBV27|few
TGTGCCAGCAGTTTAGACGGGGGCTACGAGCAGTACTTC
CASSLDGGYEQYF
>-|TRBJ1-3|TRBV7-8|-
TGTGCCAGCAGCTTAGAGGGTACGGGAAACACCATATATTTT
CASSLEGTGNTIYF
>-|TRBJ1-4|TRBV6-6|-
TGTGCCAGCACGAGCCTGTTTTCCGCAACTAATGAAAAACTGTTTTTT
CASTSLFSATNEKLFF
>TRBD2|TRBJ2-7|TRBV19|-
TGTGCCAGTAGTATGACTAGCGGGGGTGCCTACGAGCAGTACTTC
CASSMTSGGAYEQYF
>-|TRBJ2-2|TRBV7-3|few
TGTGCCAGCAGCCCCACGGACAGCCCTAGGGGGGAGCTGTTTTTT
CASSPTDSPRGELFF
>-|TRBJ2-1|TRBV7-6|-
TGTGCCAGCAGCTTAGGTACTAGCTGTGTCTTC
CASSLGTSCVF
>-|TRBJ1-1|TRBV7-3|-
TGTGCCAGCAGCTTATCAGGGGCCTGGAACACTGAAGCTTTCTTT
CASSLSGAWNTEAFF
>TRBD2|TRBJ2-7|TRBV10-1|few
TGCGCCAGCAGTGAGGCGGGAGACTCCTACGAGCAGTACTTC
CASSEAGDSYEQYF
>-|TRBJ1-2|TRBV5-4|-
TGTGCCAGCAGCTTGACTATGCGCTACACCTTC
CASSLTMRYTF
>TRBD1|TRBJ1-2|TRBV28|-
TGTGCCAGCAGTGAGATTCGGGGACAGGGGGCGGGTGACTATGGCTACACCTTC
CASSEIRGQGAGDYGYTF
>TRBD1|TRBJ2-7|TRBV19|-
TGTGCCAGTAGTCCCGGACAGGGGTTGCCCTACGAGCAGTACTTC
CASSPGQGLPYEQYF
>TRBD1|TRBJ2-1|TRBV7-2|-
TGTGCCAGCGCAGGGGGCGGGCTGAGCTCCTACAATGAGCAGTTCTTC
CASAGGGLSSYNEQFF
>TRBD1|TRBJ1-6|TRBV13|-
TGTGCCAGCAGCACGACCGGGACAGGGTATTCACCCCTCCACTTT
CASSTTGTGYSPLHF
>-|TRBJ1-2|TRBV28|-
TGTGCCAGCAGTTTAGCCGGGAACTATGGCTACACCTTC
CASSLAGNYGYTF
>TRBD2|TRBJ2-2|TRBV7-9|few
TGTGCCAGCAGCCCCCATGCGACTAGCGAGGGTCGTAGAGAGCTGTTTTTT
CASSPHATSEGRRELFF
>-|TRBJ1-1|TRBV10-3|-
TGTGCCATCAGTGAATCCCCAAAGGGAGCTTTCTTT
CAISESPKGAFF
>TRBD2|TRBJ2-7|TRBV7-6|few
TGTGCCAGCAGCCGCGGCGCTAGCGGGGGGGATACCTACGAGCAGTACTTC
CASSRGASGGDTYEQYF
>TRBD1|TRBJ2-7|TRBV5-8|-
TGTGCCAGCAGCCCTTACGATCCGGACAGGGAATACTACGAGCAGTACTTC
CASSPYDPDREYYEQYF
>TRBD2|TRBJ2-3|TRBV5-4|-
TGTGCCAGCAGCCACGGGACTAGCGGGAGCTTGGGAGATACGCAGTATTTT
CASSHGTSGSLGDTQYF
>-|TRBJ2-7|TRBV28|-
TGTGCCAGCACCAAGGGGTGGGGGGCCGCCTACGAGCAGTACTTC
CASTKGWGAAYEQYF
>-|TRBJ1-4|TRBV28|once
TGTGCCAGCAGTTTCGACCGTACAACTAATGAAAAACTGTTTTTT
CASSFDRTTNEKLFF
>TRBD1|TRBJ1-5|TRBV5-1|-
TGCGCCAGCAGCTTGGTAGGACAGGGGATAGGACCCCAGCATTTT
CASSLVGQGIGPQHF
>-|TRBJ2-4|TRBV2|-
TGTGCCAGCAGTGACAGCAAAAACATTCAGTACTTC
CASSDSKNIQYF
>TRBD2|TRBJ2-2|TRBV7-9|-
TGTGCCAGCAGACCGGGACTAGCTAACACCGGGGAGCTGTTTTTT
CASRPGLANTGELFF
>-|TRBJ2-1|TRBV4-2|-
TGTGCCAGCAGCCGATCAACAGGGAATGAGCAGTTCTTC
CASSRSTGNEQFF
>TRBD1|TRBJ2-7|TRBV28|-
TGTGCCAGCAGTCTCCGACAGGGTGCCTACGAGCAGTACTTC
CASSLRQGAYEQYF
>TRBD2|TRBJ2-7|TRBV27|-
TGTGCCAGCAGTTTTCAGGCGGGAGGGACCTACGAGCAGTACTTC
CASSFQAGGTYEQYF
>TRBD1|TRBJ1-2|TRBV5-6|large
TGTGCCAGCAGCGATCCCGGGACAGGGGTCCTCGGTGCCTTC
CASSDPGTGVLGAF
>TRBD1|TRBJ2-7|TRBV5-6|-
TGTGCCAGCAGCCTGAGAGGGGGCCTTAGCTCCTACGAGCAGTACTTC
CASSLRGGLSSYEQYF
>-|TRBJ1-4|TRBV7-6|-
TGTGCCAGCAGCCCTAGTGAGAGGGATGAAAAACTGTTTTTT
CASSPSERDEKLFF
>-|TRBJ1-2|TRBV5-4|-
TGTGCCAGCAGCTTGGGGCAGGGGCTGATACGCTACACCTTC
CASSLGQGLIRYTF
>-|TRBJ2-1|TRBV7-8|-
TGTGCCAGCAGCCCCCGATATGTCAATGAGCAGTTCTTC
CASSPRYVNEQFF
>TRBD1|TRBJ2-1|TRBV18|once
TGTGCCAGCTCGCCCGGGGGACAGGGGCCCTACAATGAGCAGTTCTTC
CASSPGGQGPYNEQFF
>-|TRBJ2-1|TRBV30|-
TGTGCCTGGAGTGTTGCACCGAACAATGAGCAGTTCTTC
CAWSVAPNNEQFF
>-|TRBJ1-2|TRBV18|medium-sized
TGTGCCAGCTCACCAAATTCAGGGGAGGGCTATGGCTACACCTTC
CASSPNSGEGYGYTF
>TRBD2|TRBJ2-1|TRBV19|medium-sized
TGTGCCAGTAGTATACAGCCGGGACTAGCGGGAGATTTCTTAGATGAGCAGTTCTTC
CASSIQPGLAGDFLDEQFF
>-|TRBJ2-7|TRBV5-6|few
TGTGCCAGCAGCCCGATCCAGGACTTAGTCCTCGACGAGCAGTACTTC
CASSPIQDLVLDEQYF
>TRBD1|TRBJ1-2|TRBV4-3|-
TGCGCCAGCAGCCAAGCGACAGGGGCCTTCTATGGCTACACCTTC
CASSQATGAFYGYTF
>TRBD1|TRBJ1-1|TRBV7-8|-
TGTGCCAGCTCGACAGGGGAAGGCACTGAAGCTTTCTTT
CASSTGEGTEAFF
>TRBD1|TRBJ1-2|TRBV27|few
TGTGCCAGCAGTTTTAACAGGGGCAATAGCTATGGCTACACCTTC
CASSFNRGNSYGYTF
>TRBD2|TRBJ2-1|TRBV7-9|-
TGTGCCAGCAGCCCACCCAGCGGGAACAACAATGAGCAGTTCTTC
CASSPPSGNNNEQFF
>-|TRBJ2-1|TRBV7-8|-
TGTGCCAGCAGCTTCGAGGTCCCTATCGGTGGTAGCTCCTACAATGAGCAGTTCTTC
CASSFEVPIGGSSYNEQFF
>TRBD1|TRBJ2-7|TRBV27|-
TGTGCCAGCAGACAGGGGGCGTCCTACGAGCAGTACTTC
CASRQGASYEQYF
>TRBD1|TRBJ1-1|TRBV6-1|-
TGTGCCAGCAGTGAAGCGCTTCGGACAGGGAAGTCGAACACTGAAGCTTTCTTT
CASSEALRTGKSNTEAFF
>-|TRBJ2-7|TRBV28|-
TGTGCCAGTAAAATAGGGGTTGAGCAGTACTTC
CASKIGVEQYF
>TRBD2|TRBJ2-7|TRBV4-2|-
TGTGCCAGCAGCCAAGAAGTCTGGGCTAGCGGGGACTACGAGCAGTACTTC
CASSQEVWASGDYEQYF
>TRBD1|TRBJ2-3|TRBV19|once
TGTGCCAGTAGTAAGACAGGGGTGGTTACAGATACGCAGTATTTT
CASSKTGVVTDTQYF
>-|TRBJ1-1|TRBV18|-
TGTGCCAGCTCACCCCGGGACCTATTAGGAAACACTGAAGCTTTCTTT
CASSPRDLLGNTEAFF
>-|TRBJ2-3|TRBV2|-
TGTGCCAGCCGAATGGGAGGGGGTTGGACAGATACGCAGTATTTT
CASRMGGGWTDTQYF
>TRBD1|TRBJ2-1|TRBV28|few
TGTGCCAGCAGTTTATCACAGGGGATATCCTACAATGAGCAGTTCTTC
CASSLSQGISYNEQFF
>TRBD2|TRBJ2-2|TRBV7-3|-
TGTGCCAGCAGTCCTAGCGGGGACCACACCGGGGAGCTGTTTTTT
CASSPSGDHTGELFF
>TRBD1|TRBJ2-3|TRBV4-2|-
TGTGCCAGCAGCCAACTACTCTCAGGGGGAGATACGCAGTATTTT
CASSQLLSGGDTQYF
>TRBD1|TRBJ1-1|TRBV28|-
TGTGCCAGCAGGTCACTTACAGGGGGCTTCGTTTCTGAAGCTTTCTTT
CASRSLTGGFVSEAFF
>TRBD2|TRBJ2-7|TRBV27|medium-sized
TGTGCCAGCAGTCTCATAGCGGGAGGGCCCGAGCAGTACTTC
CASSLIAGGPEQYF
>-|TRBJ1-3|TRBV29-1|-
TGCAGCGTCGAGGCTGGAAACACCATATATTTT
CSVEAGNTIYF
>-|TRBJ1-2|TRBV5-4|-
TGTGCCAGCAGCCCTTGGCCGGTAGAATTGGACTATGGCTACACCTTC
CASSPWPVELDYGYTF
>-|TRBJ2-1|TRBV5-5|-
TGTGCCAGCAGCTTCGGCAGCTACAATGAGCAGTTCTTC
CASSFGSYNEQFF
>-|TRBJ2-7|TRBV11-3|-
TGTGCCAGCAGCTTAGGGGGGGGCCCCTACGAGCAGTACTTC
CASSLGGGPYEQYF
>-|TRBJ2-1|TRBV5-4|-
TGTGCCAGCAGCTCCGGAGGGTATGAGCAGTTCTTC
CASSSGGYEQFF
>-|TRBJ2-2|TRBV27|-
TGTGCCAGCAGTTTATCGATGGCGGTAACCGGGGAGCTGTTTTTT
CASSLSMAVTGELFF